What follows are 21 T cell receptor beta chains derived from one specimen sequenced in a study of human T cells and chemical hapten exposure (dated by TCRdb to the early 2020s). The time point label corresponds to: patch test 1, 2 weeks after DPC sensitization. The intended sense of this specimen's treatment or condition label: therapeutic diphenylcyclopropenone sensitization with weekly scalp DPC. The library was built by means of RACE. The sample was run on a NextSeq 500. TCRdb ran its own pipeline on the public reads, namely fastp trimming at Q25 and MiXCR clone calling, and kept in-frame beta chains. Rows are combined by CDR3 protein, so each entry shows the most common genes and DNA. The sample contains about 380,000 distinct CDR3 sequences, approximately 5% of them found a single time. Around 2% of the sample is in the top ten clones. The sample here was whole blood, taken in connection with sensitization to the hapten diphenylcyclopropenone (DPC). The receptors come from a woman aged 50 to 60 with alopecia areata. Some clones in this sample may be carry-over from other donors' samples.

This clonotype was recorded many times. J is TRBJ2-2 and V is TRBV5-1; possible D gene TRBD1, 5 bases. Germline values: CDR1 SGHRS, CDR2 YFSETQ. This CDR3 contains 14 residues. The V end was cut by 0 bases, the J end by 7 bases, with 10 bases between. CDR3 in DNA: TGCGCCAGCAGCTTGGCCAGGGCTAGCGGGGAGCTGTTTTTT. Residues: CASSLARASGELFF.

This clonotype was seen ten or more times. The chain employs TRBV20-1 and TRBJ1-5; possible D gene TRBD1, 6 bases. This CDR3 comprises 15 residues. The ends were cut back, 6 bases at V and 0 bases at J, with 15 bases in the middle. The germline CDR1 and CDR2 sequences are DFQATT and SNEGSKA (reference sequence). The CDR3 reads CSATQDSGSNQPQHF. Here the CDR3 DNA reads TGCAGTGCAACCCAGGACAGCGGTAGCAATCAGCCCCAGCATTTT.

The chain couples TRBV14 to TRBJ1-1; D uncertain. This CDR3 has 14 residues. Germline V gives CDR1 SGHDN, CDR2 FVKESK. V was cut by 3 bases and J by 4 bases, with 12 bases left in between. CDR3 nucleotide sequence: TGTGCCAGCAGCCAGCGACGGTCCGGCACTGAAGCTTTCTTT. Residues: CASSQRRSGTEAFF.

This clonotype was counted many times. The chain combines TRBV20-1 with TRBJ2-7; TRBD1 matches 7 bases. The CDR3 sequence is 14 residues long. Trimming took 5 bases from V and 6 from J; bases not matched to a gene: 13. CDR1 and CDR2 (germline): DFQATT, SNEGSKA (reference sequence). The CDR3 coding sequence is TGCAGTGCTGTGGGACAGTTCGGTTTCGCCGAGCAGTACTTC. As protein: CSAVGQFGFAEQYF.

This clonotype turned up a few times. The chain links TRBV2 to TRBJ2-3, with D tentatively TRBD2 (6 bases). The CDR3 sequence is 14 residues long. Per the germline V gene, CDR1 is SNHLY and CDR2 is FYNNEI. Trimming stripped 6 bases from V and 4 bases from J, with 14 bases between. This chain's CDR3 is CASRKGTGADTQYF. CDR3 nucleotides: TGTGCCAGCAGGAAGGGGACGGGAGCAGATACGCAGTATTTT.

The chain employs TRBV7-6 and TRBJ2-7, with D perhaps TRBD2 (6 bases). V was shortened by 4 bases and J by 6 bases, with 16 bases between the two germline ends. Germline V gives CDR1 SGHVS, CDR2 FNYEAQ. The CDR3 has 14 amino acids. The CDR3 sequence is CASSSGRTPGEQYF. In DNA form, the CDR3 reads TGTGCCAGCAGCTCGGGGAGGACTCCTGGCGAGCAGTACTTC.

This clonotype was observed at least ten times. The chain has TRBV11-2 and TRBJ2-1, with 9 positions matching TRBD2. This CDR3 is built from 15 residues. Germline V gene lookup returns CDR1 SGHAT and CDR2 FQNNGV. The V and J ends lost 4 bases and 9 bases, in that order; junction bases with no gene match: 10. The CDR3 spells CASSSLSGGTGEQFF. The CDR3 nucleotides read TGTGCCAGCAGCTCATTGAGCGGGGGGACCGGTGAGCAGTTCTTC.

The chain carries TRBV28 and TRBJ2-3; TRBD2 matches at 13 bases. Germline loops: CDR1 MDHEN, CDR2 SYDVKM. V lost 8 bases, J lost 0 bases, and 8 bases stayed unmatched. This CDR3 is built from 17 residues. The CDR3 loop reads CASRRLAGGRSTDTQYF. The CDR3 region has the DNA TGTGCCAGCCGAAGACTAGCGGGAGGTAGGAGCACAGATACGCAGTATTTT.

This chain joins TRBV18 and TRBJ1-5; D is unresolved. Germline V gives CDR1 KGHSH, CDR2 LQKENI. The V end was cut by 3 bases, the J end by 4 bases, with 10 bases between. This CDR3 spans 14 amino acids. The CDR3 DNA reads as TGTGCCAGCTCACCCGACGGGGTAAATCAGCCCCAGCATTTT. It codes for CASSPDGVNQPQHF. Using reference TRBV18 and TRBJ1-5 for the parts outside the CDR3, the full variable domain is NAGVMQNPRHLVRRRGQEARLRCSPMKGHSHVYWYRQLPEEGLKFMVYLQKENIIDESGMPKERFSAEFPKEGPSILRIQQVVRGDSAAYFCASSPDGVNQPQHFGDGTRLSIL.

This clonotype was recorded at least ten times. The gene calls are TRBV12-3 or TRBV12-4 and TRBJ1-5; D gene uncertain. Between the trimmed V and J ends, which lost 4 bases and 4 bases, there was a span of 8 bases. The CDR3 sequence is 13 residues long. The CDR3 DNA reads as TGTGCCAGCAGTTACCAGTCGAATCAGCCCCAGCATTTT. It is translated as CASSYQSNQPQHF.

The chain is built from TRBV12-2 and TRBJ1-3; the table's D call, TRBD1, was not checked against the DNA. TRBV12-2 is reported as a pseudogene. The CDR3 covers 15 residues. The CDR3 loop is CASRRQFKSGNTIYF. DNA of the CDR3: TGTGCAAGTCGCCGACAGTTCAAGTCTGGAAACACCATATATTTT.

This clonotype came up many times. The gene calls are TRBV20-1 and TRBJ1-6, with D unclear. The germline gives CDR1 DFQATT, CDR2 SNEGSKA (reference sequence). The CDR3 spans 13 residues. V lost 3 bases, J lost 6 bases, and 9 bases lay in between. The CDR3 DNA reads TGCAGTGCTAGTCCCCTAGCTAATTCACCCCTCCACTTT. This sequence encodes CSASPLANSPLHF.

The chain is built from TRBV7-9 and TRBJ2-1; the match to TRBD2 covers 9 bases. The germline gives CDR1 SEHNR, CDR2 FQNEAQ (reference sequence). Losses at the gene ends were 1 base for V and 6 bases for J; bases not matched to a gene: 7. The CDR3 sequence is 16 residues long. CDR3: CASSLVSGLAANEQFF. The DNA for the CDR3 is TGTGCCAGCAGCTTAGTATCGGGACTAGCCGCCAATGAGCAGTTCTTC.

The sample holds many counts of this clonotype. CDR3 DNA sequence: TGTGCCAGCAGCTTGCCCGGATCCTCGAACACTGAAGCTTTCTTT. This encodes CASSLPGSSNTEAFF. The V call is TRBV11-2, the J call TRBJ1-1; the D is unclear. Germline V lookup: CDR1 SGHAT, CDR2 FQNNGV. Trimming cost V 3 bases and J 1 base, with 12 bases left between them. This CDR3 contains 15 residues.

The chain has TRBV6-5 and TRBJ1-1; possibly TRBD1 for D (5 bases). Per germline, CDR1 MNHEY and CDR2 SVGAGI. The V and J ends lost 5 bases and 4 bases respectively, with 14 bases between them. The CDR3 contains 14 residues. CDR3 nucleotide sequence: TGTGCCAGCAGTGGATCCCCAGGGATCACTGAAGCTTTCTTT. Protein product: CASSGSPGITEAFF.

This rearrangement joins TRBV2 to TRBJ1-6; D might be TRBD1 (5 bases). V was clipped by 9 bases and J by 11 bases, with 17 bases between them. The CDR3 consists of 13 residues. CDR1 and CDR2 (germline): SNHLY, FYNNEI. Here the CDR3 DNA reads TGTGCCAGAAAACCGGGACCTCTTCCACCCCTCCACTTT. Amino acid sequence: CARKPGPLPPLHF.

The sample holds many counts of this clonotype. The V and J genes are TRBV7-9 and TRBJ2-3, with D maybe TRBD1 (6 bases). V gave up 5 bases and J gave up 3 bases, with 15 bases separating them. Germline values: CDR1 SEHNR, CDR2 FQNEAQ (reference sequence). This CDR3 comprises 15 residues. The CDR3 DNA sequence: TGTGCCAGCAGCCTTCGACAGGAGAGGACAGATACGCAGTATTTT. Amino acids: CASSLRQERTDTQYF.

This clonotype was observed at least ten times. The chain combines TRBV20-1 with TRBJ2-5; D possibly matches TRBD1 or TRBD2 (5 bases each). Germline CDR1 is DFQATT and CDR2 is SNEGSKA (reference sequence). Trimming pared 6 bases from V and 5 bases from J, leaving 16 bases between. CDR3 length: 13 amino acids. This CDR3 reads CSAGTDAPETQYF. DNA for the CDR3: TGCAGTGCCGGGACGGACGCCCCCGAGACCCAGTACTTC.

The chain couples TRBV6-4 to TRBJ2-3; 9 bases map to TRBD2. CDR3 length: 15 residues. Germline trimming cut 4 bases from V and 4 bases from J; bases unmatched to any gene: 6. Per germline, CDR1 MRHNA and CDR2 SNTAGT. The CDR3 protein is CASSGSSGTADTQYF. The CDR3 nucleotides are TGTGCCAGCAGTGGATCTAGCGGGACGGCAGATACGCAGTATTTT.

In its sample, this clonotype was seen many times. The chain recombines TRBV28 with TRBJ2-1; 7 positions match TRBD2. V was clipped by 2 bases and J by 7 bases; unmatched bases: 5. This CDR3 spans 14 amino acids. Germline V CDR1 and CDR2: MDHEN, SYDVKM. Here the CDR3 DNA reads TGTGCCAGCAGTTTAAGGACTAGAGATAATGAGCAGTTCTTC. Amino acid sequence: CASSLRTRDNEQFF.

This clonotype was detected many times. The chain joins TRBV7-9 to TRBJ2-2, with D perhaps TRBD2 (5 bases). The germline V and J ends were trimmed by 1 base and 6 bases, with 12 bases remaining between them. Germline CDR1 reads SEHNR; CDR2 reads FQNEAQ (reference sequence). The CDR3 spans 15 residues. The CDR3 sequence: CASSLGQRKAGELFF. The CDR3, as DNA: TGTGCCAGCAGCTTAGGCCAGCGGAAGGCCGGGGAGCTGTTTTTT.